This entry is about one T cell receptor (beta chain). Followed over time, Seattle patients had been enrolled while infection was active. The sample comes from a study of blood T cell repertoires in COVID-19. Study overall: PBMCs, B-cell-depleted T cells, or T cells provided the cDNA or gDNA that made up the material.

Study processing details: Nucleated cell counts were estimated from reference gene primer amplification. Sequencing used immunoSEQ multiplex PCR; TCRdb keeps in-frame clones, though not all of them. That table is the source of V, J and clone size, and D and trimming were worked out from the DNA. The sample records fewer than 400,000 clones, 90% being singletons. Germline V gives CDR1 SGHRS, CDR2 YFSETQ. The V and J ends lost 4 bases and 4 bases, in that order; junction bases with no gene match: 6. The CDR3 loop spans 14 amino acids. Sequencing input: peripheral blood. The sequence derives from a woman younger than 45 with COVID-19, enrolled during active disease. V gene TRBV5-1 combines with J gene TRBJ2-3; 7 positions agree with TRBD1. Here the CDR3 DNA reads TGCGCCAGCAGCCAGACAGGGTCTCCAGATACGCAGTATTTT. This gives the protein CASSQTGSPDTQYF.